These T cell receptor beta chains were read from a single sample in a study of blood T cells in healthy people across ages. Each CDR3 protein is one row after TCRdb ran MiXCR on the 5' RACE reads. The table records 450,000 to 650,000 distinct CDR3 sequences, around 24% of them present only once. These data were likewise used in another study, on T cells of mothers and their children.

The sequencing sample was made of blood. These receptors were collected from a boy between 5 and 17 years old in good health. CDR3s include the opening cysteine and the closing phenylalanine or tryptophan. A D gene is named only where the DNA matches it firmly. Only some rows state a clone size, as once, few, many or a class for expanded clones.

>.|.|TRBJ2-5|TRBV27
CASSRETGKQETQYF
TGTGCCAGCAGTCGGGAGACAGGTAAACAAGAGACCCAGTACTTC
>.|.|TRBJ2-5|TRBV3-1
CASSHIQGQETQYF
TGTGCCAGCAGCCATATACAGGGCCAAGAGACCCAGTACTTC
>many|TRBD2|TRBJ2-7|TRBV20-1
CSASPLPGTSGYEQYF
TGCAGTGCTAGTCCTCTTCCCGGGACTAGCGGATACGAGCAGTACTTC
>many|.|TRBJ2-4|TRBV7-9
CASSLAGFGKNIQYF
TGTGCCAGCAGCTTAGCTGGGTTTGGCAAAAACATTCAGTACTTC
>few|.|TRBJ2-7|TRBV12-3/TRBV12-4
CASSFFRELWSSEQYF
TGTGCCAGCAGTTTCTTTCGGGAGCTCTGGTCGAGCGAGCAGTACTTC
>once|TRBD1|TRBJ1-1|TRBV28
CASSLSTPGGNTEAFF
TGTGCCAGCAGTTTATCCACCCCAGGGGGCAACACTGAAGCTTTCTTT
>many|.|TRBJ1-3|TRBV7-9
CASRPASGNTIYF
TGTGCCAGCAGACCCGCGTCTGGAAACACCATATATTTT
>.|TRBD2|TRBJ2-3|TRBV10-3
CAISATSGRSTDTQYF
TGTGCCATCAGTGCGACTAGCGGGCGGTCGACAGATACGCAGTATTTT
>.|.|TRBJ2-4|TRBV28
CASSLGVAKNIQYF
TGTGCCAGCAGCTTGGGCGTGGCCAAAAACATTCAGTACTTC
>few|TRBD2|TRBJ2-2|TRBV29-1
CSVGGTSGRRLELFF
TGCAGCGTTGGTGGGACTAGCGGGAGGAGGTTAGAGCTGTTTTTT
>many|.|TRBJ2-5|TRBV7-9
CASSFIGLAGKETQYF
TGTGCCAGCAGCTTTATAGGGCTAGCTGGAAAAGAGACCCAGTACTTC
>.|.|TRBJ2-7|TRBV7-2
CASSPWTLTYEQYF
TGTGCCAGCAGCCCATGGACATTGACCTACGAGCAGTACTTC
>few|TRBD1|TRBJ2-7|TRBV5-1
CASSYVTGSSYEQYF
TGCGCCAGCAGCTATGTGACAGGGAGCTCCTACGAGCAGTACTTC
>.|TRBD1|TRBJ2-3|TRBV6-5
CASSYALPGQGPAQYF
TGTGCCAGCAGTTACGCCCTCCCGGGACAGGGACCCGCGCAGTATTTT
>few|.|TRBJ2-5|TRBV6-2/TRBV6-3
CASGYWLTGETQYF
TGTGCCAGCGGTTATTGGCTAACGGGGGAGACCCAGTACTTC
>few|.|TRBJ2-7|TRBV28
CASSLLTGTGGSEQYF
TGTGCCAGCAGTTTATTAACCGGGACCGGCGGCTCCGAGCAGTACTTC
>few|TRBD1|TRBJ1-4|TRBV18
CASSPDGTGNEKLFF
TGTGCCAGCTCACCAGACGGGACAGGGAATGAAAAACTGTTTTTT
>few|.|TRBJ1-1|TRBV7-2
CASSLYYSNTEAFF
TGTGCCAGCAGCTTATACTACAGTAACACTGAAGCTTTCTTT
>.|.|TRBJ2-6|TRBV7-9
CASSLTSGGANVLTF
TGTGCCAGCAGCTTAACATCGGGTGGGGCCAACGTCCTGACTTTC
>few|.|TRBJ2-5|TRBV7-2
CASSLVAQYF
TGTGCCAGCAGCCTGGTGGCCCAGTACTTC
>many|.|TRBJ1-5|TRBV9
CASSPQGRSNQPQHF
TGTGCCAGCAGCCCGCAGGGGAGGAGCAATCAGCCCCAGCATTTT
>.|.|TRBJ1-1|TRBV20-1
CSARDWTRQVYTEAFF
TGCAGTGCTAGAGACTGGACCCGACAGGTCTACACTGAAGCTTTCTTT
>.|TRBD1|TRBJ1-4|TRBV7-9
CASSLETGAIEKLFF
TGTGCCAGCAGCTTAGAGACAGGGGCGATTGAAAAACTGTTTTTT
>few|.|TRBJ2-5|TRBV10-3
CAISGVRGGETQYF
TGTGCCATCAGTGGTGTCAGGGGAGGAGAGACCCAGTACTTC
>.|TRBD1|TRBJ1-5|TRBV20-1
CSAITRTGGDQPQHF
TGCAGTGCTATAACCCGGACAGGGGGGGATCAGCCCCAGCATTTT
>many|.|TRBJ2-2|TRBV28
CASSLGTRDTGELFF
TGTGCCAGCAGCCTGGGGACAAGAGACACCGGGGAGCTGTTTTTT
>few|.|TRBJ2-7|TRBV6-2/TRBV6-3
CASSLPKIYEQYF
TGTGCCAGCAGTTTGCCTAAGATCTACGAGCAGTACTTC
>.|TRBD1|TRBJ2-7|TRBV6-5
CASSASGTGLREQYF
TGTGCCAGCAGTGCTTCCGGGACAGGGTTACGCGAGCAGTACTTC
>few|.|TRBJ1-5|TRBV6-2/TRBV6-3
CASSYRSYSNQPQHF
TGTGCCAGCAGTTACCGGAGTTATAGCAATCAGCCCCAGCATTTT
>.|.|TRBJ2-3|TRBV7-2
CASSLAIGDTDTQYF
TGTGCCAGCAGCTTGGCGATAGGGGACACAGATACGCAGTATTTT
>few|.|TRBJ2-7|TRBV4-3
CASSNLDYSSGEQYF
TGCGCCAGCAGCAACCTCGACTACTCCTCCGGTGAGCAGTACTTC
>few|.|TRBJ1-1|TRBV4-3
CASSQDLAANTEAFF
TGCGCCAGCAGCCAAGATCTAGCGGCGAACACTGAAGCTTTCTTT
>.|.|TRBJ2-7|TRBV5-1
CASSLKGGTTYEQYF
TGCGCCAGCAGCTTGAAAGGCGGAACGACCTACGAGCAGTACTTC